A single sample gave rise to the 2 T cell receptor beta chains below, sequenced in a study of a mutant IDH1 vaccine in newly diagnosed glioma. This sample's time point: baseline, week 1 (first vaccination visit). Treatment of the sample: pre-vaccination baseline after standard-of-care therapy. Using immunoSEQ multiplex PCR, the repertoire was profiled, and TCRdb retains in-frame clones only, with some absent. The sample has approximately 36,000 clones; roughly 92% are singletons. The sequencing used PBMCs, collected from a glioma patient treated with radiotherapy, temozolomide or both. All receptors come from a man in his late teens or twenties with glioma.

The chain recombines TRBV30 with TRBJ1-3; D gene ambiguous. V lost 3 bases, J lost 2 bases, and 20 bases lay in between. Germline V gene sequence: CDR1 GTSNPN, CDR2 SVGIG (reference sequence). The CDR3 totals 17 residues. The CDR3 DNA follows: TGTGCCTGGAGCGAACACACGGGCGCCGGGGCTGGAAACACCATATATTTT. It codes for CAWSEHTGAGAGNTIYF.

Comments on this clone: Different DNA sequences within this sample yield the same CDR3. V is TRBV6-5 and J is TRBJ1-5; no firm D call. The CDR3 consists of 13 residues. From germline, CDR1 is MNHEY and CDR2 SVGAGI. V dropped 2 bases and J dropped 6 bases, with 8 bases sitting between them. CDR3 sequence (DNA): TGTGCCAGCAGTTACAGGGTTGGTCAGCCCCAGCATTTT. Protein product: CASSYRVGQPQHF.